These T cell receptor beta chains were read from a single sample in a study of vaccination and CD4 T cells after COVID-19. TCRdb reprocessed the PCR reads with MiXCR, giving one entry per CDR3 protein. The table has more than 9,000 distinct CDR3 sequences, roughly 21% seen once. Antigens for these TCRs are unknown. The source material was CD4+ T cells from blood, cultured in vitro, sampled before SARS-CoV-2 vaccination. Receptors were obtained from a human donor who received a COVID-19 vaccine. The CDR3 runs from the conserved cysteine through the conserved F or W. Fields, in order: clone size, J gene, V gene, D gene, CDR3 protein, CDR3 DNA. A D gene is named only where the DNA matches it firmly. Rows may omit the clone size; those that give it use once, few, many or a size class.

>few|TRBJ2-1|TRBV7-7|.
CASSLGPGPSSYNEQFF
TGTGCCAGCAGCTTAGGTCCGGGGCCGAGCTCCTACAATGAGCAGTTCTTC
>.|TRBJ2-1|TRBV7-2|.
CASSLEKDLGNEQFF
TGTGCCAGCAGCTTAGAAAAGGACCTCGGCAATGAGCAGTTCTTC
>few|TRBJ2-1|TRBV6-1|TRBD1
CASRQPGTADNEQFF
TGTGCCAGCAGACAACCCGGGACAGCGGACAATGAGCAGTTCTTC
>.|TRBJ2-7|TRBV29-1|TRBD1
CSVSDRGYEQYF
TGCAGCGTTTCGGACAGGGGGTACGAGCAGTACTTC
>few|TRBJ2-2|TRBV11-2|.
CASSLTGPRLVNTGELFF
TGTGCCAGCAGTCTCACCGGGCCCAGACTAGTTAACACCGGGGAGCTGTTTTTT
>few|TRBJ2-2|TRBV10-2|.
CASSDLGSRDTGELFF
TGCGCCAGCAGTGACTTAGGGTCTCGCGACACCGGGGAGCTGTTTTTT
>medium-sized|TRBJ2-3|TRBV10-3|TRBD1
CAISEGWTGGSTDTQYF
TGTGCCATCAGTGAGGGATGGACAGGGGGTAGCACAGATACGCAGTATTTT
>.|TRBJ2-7|TRBV20-1|TRBD1
CSASIPGGYEQYF
TGCAGTGCTAGCATCCCAGGGGGCTACGAGCAGTACTTC
>.|TRBJ2-5|TRBV10-3|.
CATSPGRETQYF
TGTGCCACTTCGCCCGGACGGGAGACCCAGTACTTC
>.|TRBJ2-7|TRBV19|TRBD2
CASTEGGGAYEQYF
TGTGCCAGTACCGAGGGCGGGGGGGCGTACGAGCAGTACTTC
>.|TRBJ2-7|TRBV2|.
CASTWGLEEQYF
TGTGCCAGCACGTGGGGGTTAGAGGAGCAGTACTTC
>.|TRBJ2-5|TRBV30|TRBD1
CAWSSRVRGYGETQHF
TGTGCCTGGAGTTCTCGGGTCAGGGGGTATGGAGAGACCCAGCACTTC
>.|TRBJ1-6|TRBV7-2|TRBD1
CASSPSGGGSPLHF
TGTGCCAGCAGCCCCTCAGGGGGCGGTTCACCCCTCCACTTT
>few|TRBJ1-6|TRBV7-8|.
CASSLVVPGLRISPLHF
TGTGCCAGCAGCTTAGTGGTCCCAGGGCTTAGAATTTCACCCCTCCACTTT
>.|TRBJ1-1|TRBV12-5|TRBD1
CASGLPSTGVNTEAFF
TGTGCTAGTGGTTTACCCTCAACAGGGGTGAACACTGAAGCTTTCTTT
>.|TRBJ2-3|TRBV5-4|.
CASSLPRTDTQYF
TGTGCCAGCAGCTTGCCCCGAACAGATACGCAGTATTTT
>.|TRBJ2-3|TRBV7-3|.
CASSREGTDTQYF
TGTGCCAGCAGCAGGGAGGGCACAGATACGCAGTATTTT
>.|TRBJ2-6|TRBV18|TRBD1
CASSPMDRGTGANVLTF
TGTGCCAGCTCACCTATGGACAGGGGAACTGGGGCCAACGTCCTGACTTTC
>.|TRBJ2-7|TRBV2|TRBD2
CASTDLARRGDPSYEQYF
TGTGCCAGCACGGATCTAGCGAGGCGGGGGGATCCGTCCTACGAGCAGTACTTC
>.|TRBJ1-2|TRBV6-1|.
CASSRRVWGYTF
TGTGCCAGTTCCCGTAGGGTTTGGGGCTACACCTTC
>medium-sized|TRBJ2-3|TRBV7-9|.
CASSGKFLVDTQYF
TGTGCCAGCAGCGGCAAATTCCTCGTGGATACGCAGTATTTT
>.|TRBJ1-2|TRBV20-1|TRBD1
CSVRGQGNGYTF
TGCAGTGTTAGGGGACAGGGCAATGGCTACACCTTC
>.|TRBJ2-7|TRBV19|.
CASSNVGLGEQYF
TGTGCCAGTAGTAATGTTGGACTGGGCGAGCAGTACTTC
>.|TRBJ1-2|TRBV30|.
CAWSFDSTDANYGYTF
TGTGCCTGGAGTTTCGACTCCACCGACGCTAACTATGGCTACACCTTC
>.|TRBJ2-5|TRBV6-2/TRBV6-3|TRBD1
CASRTGGETQYF
TGTGCCAGCAGGACAGGGGGAGAGACCCAGTACTTC
>.|TRBJ1-2|TRBV23-1|.
CASSREEGGYTF
TGCGCCAGCAGTCGGGAAGAGGGTGGCTACACCTTC
>.|TRBJ1-3|TRBV6-1|.
CASSEDNSGNTIYF
TGTGCCAGCAGTGAAGACAACTCTGGAAACACCATATATTTT
>few|TRBJ2-3|TRBV2|.
CASSEPDSLSSTDTQYF
TGTGCCAGCAGTGAGCCCGACAGCCTATCTAGCACAGATACGCAGTATTTT
>.|TRBJ1-1|TRBV6-1|.
CASSSPYRVTEAFF
TGTGCCAGCAGCTCGCCCTACAGGGTCACTGAAGCTTTCTTT
>.|TRBJ1-2|TRBV5-4|.
CASSLEVFSGGSYGYTF
TGTGCCAGCAGCTTGGAAGTCTTCTCGGGGGGTTCATATGGCTACACCTTC
>.|TRBJ2-1|TRBV24-1|TRBD1
CATSDVDRGRRNEQFF
TGTGCCACCAGTGATGTGGACAGGGGGCGGCGGAATGAGCAGTTCTTC
>.|TRBJ1-6|TRBV12-1|.
CASSKGYRKSSPLHF
TGTGCCAGCAGCAAGGGGTACAGGAAGAGTTCACCCCTCCACTTT
>.|TRBJ1-5|TRBV6-5|.
CASCFAGNQPQHF
TGTGCCAGCTGTTTCGCAGGCAATCAGCCCCAGCATTTT
>.|TRBJ2-3|TRBV12-2|.
CASLRRGQKFSPSSTDTQYF
TGTGCAAGCCTAAGGCGGGGACAGAAGTTCTCTCCCTCTAGCACAGATACGCAGTATTTT
>.|TRBJ1-1|TRBV12-5|.
CASGLVPDGTVNTEAFF
TGTGCTAGTGGTTTGGTACCAGATGGGACGGTGAACACTGAAGCTTTCTTT
>.|TRBJ2-1|TRBV6-1|TRBD2
CASKSTSGGAGEQFF
TGTGCCAGCAAGTCGACTAGCGGGGGGGCCGGTGAGCAGTTCTTC
>.|TRBJ1-4|TRBV25-1|TRBD1
CASSTPRQGTNEKLFF
TGTGCCAGCAGTACCCCCCGACAGGGAACTAATGAAAAACTGTTTTTT
>.|TRBJ1-2|TRBV19|.
CASSIRSADYGYTF
TGTGCCAGTAGTATAAGGTCGGCGGACTATGGCTACACCTTC
>.|TRBJ2-2|TRBV10-3|.
CAISEDGAARTGELFF
TGTGCCATCAGTGAAGATGGAGCAGCACGCACCGGGGAGCTGTTTTTT
>.|TRBJ2-7|TRBV6-1|TRBD2
CASRSGETYEQYF
TGTGCCAGCCGGAGCGGGGAGACCTACGAGCAGTACTTC
>medium-sized|TRBJ1-2|TRBV27|.
CASSFRGFYGYTF
TGTGCCAGCAGTTTTCGGGGGTTCTATGGCTACACCTTC
>.|TRBJ2-2|TRBV11-3|.
CASSRAGATGELFF
TGTGCCAGCAGCCGGGCAGGGGCTACCGGGGAGCTGTTTTTT
>.|TRBJ2-2|TRBV12-3/TRBV12-4|.
CASSSGRSGGELFF
TGTGCCAGCAGTTCCGGAAGGTCGGGCGGGGAGCTGTTTTTT
>few|TRBJ1-2|TRBV9|.
CASSVVPLAGYTF
TGTGCCAGCAGCGTAGTGCCGCTAGCAGGCTACACCTTC
>.|TRBJ2-5|TRBV5-1|.
CASSLDVDQETQYF
TGCGCCAGCAGCTTGGACGTAGACCAAGAGACCCAGTACTTC
>.|TRBJ2-3|TRBV7-9|TRBD2
CASIPTSESTDTQYF
TGTGCCAGCATACCGACTAGCGAGAGCACAGATACGCAGTATTTT
>.|TRBJ2-3|TRBV10-3|TRBD2
CAISEPSGGSTDTQYF
TGTGCCATCAGTGAGCCTAGCGGGGGCAGCACAGATACGCAGTATTTT
>.|TRBJ2-7|TRBV6-2/TRBV6-3|.
CASRGDVSSYEQYF
TGTGCCAGCAGGGGGGACGTCAGCTCCTACGAGCAGTACTTC